A selection of T cell receptor beta chains follows, all from one sample in a study of cytomegalovirus exposure and HLA in healthy donors. Sequenced by immunoSEQ multiplex PCR; TCRdb stores in-frame clones only, minus some. The data show roughly 190,000 clones, approximately 85% seen once. The sequencing input was PBMCs. Source of these receptors: a woman under 30 in good health and CMV-seronegative. Each CDR3 is given with its conserved first and last residue. The D gene is left open where the match is weak. Rows give clone size only sometimes, using once, few, many, or a class for an expanded clone.

V gene: TRBV10-3
J gene: TRBJ2-7
clone size: -
D gene: -
CDR3 DNA: TGTGCCATCAAGGTACAGGGAAGTCAAGAGCAGTACTTC
CDR3 protein: CAIKVQGSQEQYF

V gene: TRBV19
J gene: TRBJ1-4
clone size: -
D gene: -
CDR3 DNA: TGTGCCAGTAGGCCGGGACTACCGGGGGAAAAACTGTTTTTT
CDR3 protein: CASRPGLPGEKLFF

V gene: TRBV7-7
J gene: TRBJ2-1
clone size: -
D gene: TRBD2
CDR3 DNA: TGTGCCAGCAGCCTAGACCCCGGGACTACCAACAATGAGCAGTTCTTC
CDR3 protein: CASSLDPGTTNNEQFF

V gene: TRBV5-1
J gene: TRBJ1-1
clone size: -
D gene: TRBD1
CDR3 DNA: TGCGCCAGCAGCTTGGGGGCGGGACAGGGGGCTTCGGAAGCTTTCTTT
CDR3 protein: CASSLGAGQGASEAFF

V gene: TRBV2
J gene: TRBJ2-1
clone size: -
D gene: TRBD2
CDR3 DNA: TGTGCCAGCAGTCGGTTAGCGGGGGTCAATGAGCAGTTCTTC
CDR3 protein: CASSRLAGVNEQFF

V gene: TRBV5-6
J gene: TRBJ2-3
clone size: -
D gene: -
CDR3 DNA: TGTGCCAGCAGCTTGGACGGTGTCCCAGATACGCAGTATTTT
CDR3 protein: CASSLDGVPDTQYF

V gene: TRBV19
J gene: TRBJ1-2
clone size: -
D gene: -
CDR3 DNA: TGTGCCAGTAGTACAACAGGATCATCATATGGCTACACCTTC
CDR3 protein: CASSTTGSSYGYTF

V gene: TRBV10-2
J gene: TRBJ2-7
clone size: once
D gene: -
CDR3 DNA: TGCGCCAGCAGGAGGACAGATGACTACGAGCAGTACTTC
CDR3 protein: CASRRTDDYEQYF

V gene: TRBV18
J gene: TRBJ2-7
clone size: -
D gene: TRBD1
CDR3 DNA: TGTGCCAGCTCACCACCGACAGGGGGCTACGAGCAGTACTTC
CDR3 protein: CASSPPTGGYEQYF

V gene: TRBV10-2
J gene: TRBJ1-3
clone size: -
D gene: -
CDR3 DNA: TGCGCCAGCAGTGAGTCAACAGGCCTTCTGAAGTCAAACACCATATATTTT
CDR3 protein: CASSESTGLLKSNTIYF

V gene: TRBV30
J gene: TRBJ1-3
clone size: -
D gene: -
CDR3 DNA: TGTGCCTGGAGTGTATTGGGGAGTGGAAACACCATATATTTT
CDR3 protein: CAWSVLGSGNTIYF

V gene: TRBV7-6
J gene: TRBJ1-1
clone size: -
D gene: -
CDR3 DNA: TGTGCCAGCAGCTCGAGCCAGGGGTTGAGCACTGAAGCTTTCTTT
CDR3 protein: CASSSSQGLSTEAFF

V gene: TRBV6-1
J gene: TRBJ2-7
clone size: -
D gene: -
CDR3 DNA: TGTGCCAGCAGTGACTACCCCTACGAGCAGTACTTC
CDR3 protein: CASSDYPYEQYF